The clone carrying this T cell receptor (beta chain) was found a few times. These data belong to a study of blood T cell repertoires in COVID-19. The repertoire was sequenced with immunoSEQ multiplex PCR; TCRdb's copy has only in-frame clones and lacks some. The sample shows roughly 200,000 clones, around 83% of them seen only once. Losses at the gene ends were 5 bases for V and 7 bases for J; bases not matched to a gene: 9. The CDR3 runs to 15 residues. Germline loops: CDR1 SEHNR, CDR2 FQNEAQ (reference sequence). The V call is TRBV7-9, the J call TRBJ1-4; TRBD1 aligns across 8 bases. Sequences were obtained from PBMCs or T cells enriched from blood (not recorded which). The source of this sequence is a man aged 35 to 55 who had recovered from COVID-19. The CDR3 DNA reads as TGTGCCAGCAGCACACGGACAGGGCAGAGTGAAAAACTGTTTTTT. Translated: CASSTRTGQSEKLFF.